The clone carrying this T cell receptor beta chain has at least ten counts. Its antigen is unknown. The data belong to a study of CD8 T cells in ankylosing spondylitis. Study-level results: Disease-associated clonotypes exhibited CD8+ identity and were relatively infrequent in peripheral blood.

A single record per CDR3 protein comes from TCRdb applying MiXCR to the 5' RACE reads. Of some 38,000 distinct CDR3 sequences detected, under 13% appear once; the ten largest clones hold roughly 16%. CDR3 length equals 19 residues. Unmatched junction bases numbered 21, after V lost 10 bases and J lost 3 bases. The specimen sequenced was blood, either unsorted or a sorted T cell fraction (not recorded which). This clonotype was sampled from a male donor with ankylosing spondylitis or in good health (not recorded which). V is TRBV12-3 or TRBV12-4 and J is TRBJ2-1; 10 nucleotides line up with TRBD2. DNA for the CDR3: TGTGCCATAACACACGCCGAACGGCCTAGCGGGAGTAGCTACAATGAGCAGTTCTTC. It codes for CAITHAERPSGSSYNEQFF.